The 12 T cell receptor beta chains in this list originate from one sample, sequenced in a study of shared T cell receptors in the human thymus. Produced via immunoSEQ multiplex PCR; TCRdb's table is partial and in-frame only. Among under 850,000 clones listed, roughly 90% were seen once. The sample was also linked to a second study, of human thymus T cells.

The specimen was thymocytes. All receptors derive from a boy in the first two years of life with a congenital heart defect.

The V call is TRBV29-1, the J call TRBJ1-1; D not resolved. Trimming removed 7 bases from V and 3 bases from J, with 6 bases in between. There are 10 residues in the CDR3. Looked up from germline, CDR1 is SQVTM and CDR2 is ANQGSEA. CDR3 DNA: TGCAGCGGTTCGGACACTGAAGCTTTCTTT. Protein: CSGSDTEAFF.

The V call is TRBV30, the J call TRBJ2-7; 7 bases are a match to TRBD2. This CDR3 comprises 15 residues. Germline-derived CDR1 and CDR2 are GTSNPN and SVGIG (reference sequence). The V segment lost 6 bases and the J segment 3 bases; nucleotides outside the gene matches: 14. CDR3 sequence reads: CACLPLGGDLYEQYF. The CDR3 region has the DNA TGTGCCTGTCTCCCCCTTGGGGGGGACCTCTACGAGCAGTACTTC.

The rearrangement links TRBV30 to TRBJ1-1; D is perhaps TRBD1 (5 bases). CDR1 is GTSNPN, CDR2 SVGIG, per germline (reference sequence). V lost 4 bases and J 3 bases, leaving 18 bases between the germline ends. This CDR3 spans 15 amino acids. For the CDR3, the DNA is TGTGCCTGGAAAGAACCCGCCTGGGGGGACACTGAAGCTTTCTTT. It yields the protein CAWKEPAWGDTEAFF.

For the CDR3, the DNA is TGCGCCAGCAGCCACTCCCTTCGGACAGGGGGCGCCGGTGGCTACACCTTC. Residues: CASSHSLRTGGAGGYTF. The genes are TRBV4-1 and TRBJ1-2; 11 bases align to TRBD1. J was trimmed by 7 bases and V by 3 bases; bases with no gene match: 13. CDR1 is MGHRA, CDR2 YSYEKL, per germline. The CDR3 spans 17 residues.

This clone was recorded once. This CDR3 is CASSLIGPLAEVGETQYF. The CDR3 bases are TGTGCCAGCAGTTTAATAGGACCCCTAGCGGAGGTAGGGGAGACCCAGTACTTC. This chain connects TRBV28 to TRBJ2-5, with TRBD2 identical over 7 bases. The trim removed 2 bases at V and 5 bases at J, leaving 17 bases unmatched. The CDR3 loop spans 18 amino acids. The germline gives CDR1 MDHEN, CDR2 SYDVKM.

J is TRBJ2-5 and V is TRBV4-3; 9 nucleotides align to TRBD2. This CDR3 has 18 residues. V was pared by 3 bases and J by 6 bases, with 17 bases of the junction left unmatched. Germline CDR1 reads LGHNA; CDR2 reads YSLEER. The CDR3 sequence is CASSHSEAGGPSGQTQYF. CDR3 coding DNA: TGCGCCAGCAGCCATTCGGAGGCGGGAGGGCCCTCGGGGCAGACCCAGTACTTC.

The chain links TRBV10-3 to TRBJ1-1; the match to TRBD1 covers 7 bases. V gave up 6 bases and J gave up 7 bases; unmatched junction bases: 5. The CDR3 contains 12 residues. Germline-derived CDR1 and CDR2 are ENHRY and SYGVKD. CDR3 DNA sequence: TGTGCCATCAGGGGACAGAAAGATGAAGCTTTCTTT. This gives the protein CAIRGQKDEAFF.

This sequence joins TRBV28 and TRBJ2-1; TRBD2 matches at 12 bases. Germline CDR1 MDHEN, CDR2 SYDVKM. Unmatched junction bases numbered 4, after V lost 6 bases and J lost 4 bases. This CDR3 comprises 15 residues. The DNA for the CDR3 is TGTGCCAGCAGCCCGGGACTAGCGGGTTACAATGAGCAGTTCTTC. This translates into CASSPGLAGYNEQFF.

The CDR3 bases are TGTGCCAGCAGCCCCCCAGCAAATGGACAGGGCAGCTCTGGAAACACCATATATTTT. Its translation is CASSPPANGQGSSGNTIYF. This chain joins TRBV27 and TRBJ1-3; 8 nucleotides match TRBD1. V was pared by 6 bases and J by 0 bases, with 16 bases of the junction left unmatched. Germline-derived CDR1 and CDR2 are MNHEY and SMNVEV (reference sequence). The length of the CDR3 is 19 residues.

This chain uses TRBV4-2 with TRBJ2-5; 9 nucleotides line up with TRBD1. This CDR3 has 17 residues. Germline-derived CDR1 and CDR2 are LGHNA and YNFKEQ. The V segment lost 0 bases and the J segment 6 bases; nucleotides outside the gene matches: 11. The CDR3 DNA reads TGTGCCAGCAGCCAAGATGGTCGGGGACAGGGACCGAAGACCCAGTACTTC. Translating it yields CASSQDGRGQGPKTQYF.

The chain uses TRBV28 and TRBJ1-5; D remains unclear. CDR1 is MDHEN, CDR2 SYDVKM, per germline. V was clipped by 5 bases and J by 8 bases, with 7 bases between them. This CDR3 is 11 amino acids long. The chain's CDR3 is CASSHAEPQHF. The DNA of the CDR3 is TGTGCCAGCAGTCACGCAGAGCCCCAGCATTTT.

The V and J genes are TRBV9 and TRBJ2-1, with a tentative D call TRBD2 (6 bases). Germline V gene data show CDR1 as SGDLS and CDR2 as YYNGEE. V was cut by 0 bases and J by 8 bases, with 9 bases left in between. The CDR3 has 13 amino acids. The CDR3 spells CASSVVRGDEQFF. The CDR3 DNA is TGTGCCAGCAGCGTAGTGCGGGGAGATGAGCAGTTCTTC.